The rows below give T cell receptor beta chains drawn from one sample of a study of technical replicates of blood from a few donors. Only in-frame clones appear in the TCRdb table, and some are missing; sequencing was by immunoSEQ multiplex PCR. The data show some 94,000 clones, 90% to 96% seen once. The sequenced material came from T cells isolated from PBMCs. These receptors were collected from a human donor in good health. CDR3s include the opening cysteine and the closing phenylalanine or tryptophan. The order of the fields is clone size, J gene, V gene, D gene, CDR3 DNA, CDR3 protein. The D gene is left open where the match is weak. Rows give clone size only sometimes, using once, few, many, or a class for an expanded clone.

- | TRBJ2-7 | TRBV27 | TRBD1 | TGTGCCAGTTCCCCGGGGACAGCCTACGAGCAGTACTTC | CASSPGTAYEQYF
- | TRBJ2-7 | TRBV7-2 | TRBD2 | TGTGCCAGCAGCTTAGGTGGGGGGGAGGGCCTCGGGTACGAGCAGTACTTC | CASSLGGGEGLGYEQYF
- | TRBJ1-2 | TRBV6-4 | - | TGTGCCAGCTCACTTTACAGGGATGGCTACACCTTC | CASSLYRDGYTF
- | TRBJ1-5 | TRBV4-3 | - | TGCGCCAGCAGCCCGAGCCTAACCTTTAATCAGCCCCAGCATTTT | CASSPSLTFNQPQHF
- | TRBJ2-5 | TRBV7-2 | - | TGTGCCAGCAGCTTCAGGTCGGGGGAAGAGACCCAGTACTTC | CASSFRSGEETQYF
- | TRBJ2-5 | TRBV6-1 | TRBD1 | TGTGCCAGCAGTCGTACAGGGGAAGAGACCCAGTACTTC | CASSRTGEETQYF
- | TRBJ2-3 | TRBV21-1 | - | TGTGCCAGCAGCAAAAAGCTAGGACAGGGAGACACAGATACGCAGTATTTT | CASSKKLGQGDTDTQYF
- | TRBJ2-1 | TRBV19 | TRBD2 | TGTGCCAGTAGTATTATTACGGCTAGCGGGAGACTCAAGGAGCAGTTCTTC | CASSIITASGRLKEQFF
- | TRBJ1-1 | TRBV6-5 | - | TGTGCCAGCAGTTCTAGTTTCACTGAAGCTTTCTTT | CASSSSFTEAFF
- | TRBJ1-3 | TRBV5-1 | - | TGCGCCAGCAGCTTGGTGGGCCCACAGGCTGGAAACACCATATATTTT | CASSLVGPQAGNTIYF
- | TRBJ2-7 | TRBV5-4 | TRBD1 | TGTGCCAGCAGCATACCGGGACAGGGTTTTAACGAGCAGTACTTC | CASSIPGQGFNEQYF
- | TRBJ1-1 | TRBV27 | - | TGTGCCAGCCGGTGGACAGCCATGAACACTGAAGCTTTCTTT | CASRWTAMNTEAFF
once | TRBJ2-7 | TRBV7-3 | TRBD1 | TGTGCCAGCAGTCAAACCGGGACAGGGACCTACGAGCAGTACTTC | CASSQTGTGTYEQYF
- | TRBJ2-4 | TRBV5-1 | TRBD1 | TGCGCCAGCAGCTTCATGACAGGGGCGGATGACATTCAGTACTTC | CASSFMTGADDIQYF
- | TRBJ2-7 | TRBV6-5 | - | TGTGCCAGCAGTTGGACAGCAACCTACGAGCAGTACTTC | CASSWTATYEQYF
once | TRBJ2-3 | TRBV9 | - | TGTGCCAGCAGCGTATATGGGGGAGGTAGCACAGATACGCAGTATTTT | CASSVYGGGSTDTQYF
- | TRBJ2-3 | TRBV9 | TRBD1 | TGTGCCAGCAGCGTCTTAGGGGACAGAGCCGATACGCAGTATTTT | CASSVLGDRADTQYF
- | TRBJ2-7 | TRBV27 | - | TGTGCCAGCAGTTGGGACTCCTCCTACGAGCAGTACTTC | CASSWDSSYEQYF
- | TRBJ2-5 | TRBV6-1 | TRBD2 | TGTGCCAGCAGTGAGGGACTAGCGGGGCAAGAGACCCAGTACTTC | CASSEGLAGQETQYF
- | TRBJ2-1 | TRBV6-5 | TRBD2 | TGTGCCAGCAGTTACCTACTAGCGGGAGAAGGGGGTGAGCAGTTCTTC | CASSYLLAGEGGEQFF
once | TRBJ2-2 | TRBV28 | - | TGTGCCAGCAAAGAAATAGGGGGGGCCGGGGAGCTGTTTTTT | CASKEIGGAGELFF
- | TRBJ2-1 | TRBV4-1 | - | TGCGCCAGCAGCAATCTGTACAGGGTTCACAATGAGCAGTTCTTC | CASSNLYRVHNEQFF
- | TRBJ2-3 | TRBV7-7 | - | TGTGCTAGCAGCTTAGAGAGGGACACAGATACGCAGTATTTT | CASSLERDTDTQYF
- | TRBJ1-4 | TRBV6-1 | - | TGTGCCAGCAGTGAAAGCACAGGGCTTGAAAAACTGTTTTTT | CASSESTGLEKLFF
- | TRBJ2-7 | TRBV6-1 | TRBD2 | TGTGCCGTACGGCGGGAGACCTACGAGCAGTACTTC | CAVRRETYEQYF
- | TRBJ2-1 | TRBV6-4 | TRBD2 | TGTGCCAGCAGTGACAATAGCGGGAGCTACAATGAGCAGTTCTTC | CASSDNSGSYNEQFF
- | TRBJ2-1 | TRBV9 | TRBD2 | TGTGCCAGCAGCGTAGGACTAGCGGGAACCAATGAGCAGTTCTTC | CASSVGLAGTNEQFF
- | TRBJ2-1 | TRBV19 | TRBD2 | TGTGCCAGTAGTATTGGTAGCGGGAGTTTTTACAATGAGCAGTTCTTC | CASSIGSGSFYNEQFF
- | TRBJ1-2 | TRBV6-5 | - | TGTGCCAGCAGTTACTCCAGGGGAAACTATGGCTACACCTTC | CASSYSRGNYGYTF
- | TRBJ1-1 | TRBV4-2 | - | TGTGCCAGCAGCTCAGGAGCGGGCAAAGCTTTCTTT | CASSSGAGKAFF
- | TRBJ2-1 | TRBV2 | - | TGTGCCAGCAGGCCGAGGGCTCTACACAATGAGCAGTTCTTC | CASRPRALHNEQFF
- | TRBJ2-4 | TRBV7-9 | - | TGTGCCAGCAGCACGACATATCAGGGAACCAAAAACATTCAGTACTTC | CASSTTYQGTKNIQYF
few | TRBJ1-1 | TRBV6-1 | - | TGTGCCACCATTGAAGCTTTCTTT | CATIEAFF
- | TRBJ2-7 | TRBV4-1 | - | TGCGCCAGCAGCCAAGGGGGCGATACCTACGAGCAGTACTTC | CASSQGGDTYEQYF
- | TRBJ2-1 | TRBV25-1 | TRBD2 | TGTGCCAGCAGTGACGCCGGGACTAGCGGATACAATGAGCAGTTCTTC | CASSDAGTSGYNEQFF
- | TRBJ2-5 | TRBV6-6 | - | TGTGCCAGCAGGGTTCGACTAGTCCAAGAGACCCAGTACTTC | CASRVRLVQETQYF
- | TRBJ2-7 | TRBV5-1 | - | TGCGCCAGCAGCCAGGGAATCGGTTACGAGCAGTACTTC | CASSQGIGYEQYF
- | TRBJ2-7 | TRBV30 | TRBD1 | TGTGCCTGGGGACCCGGGACAGCCTACGAGCAGTACTTC | CAWGPGTAYEQYF
once | TRBJ1-5 | TRBV6-6 | - | TGTGCCAGCAGTTACTCGGTCCGTGGCGGTAATCAGCCCCAGCATTTT | CASSYSVRGGNQPQHF
- | TRBJ1-5 | TRBV29-1 | - | TGCAGCGTTGGTATAACTTTAAATCAGCCCCAGCATTTT | CSVGITLNQPQHF
- | TRBJ2-7 | TRBV9 | TRBD2 | TGTGCCAGCAGCGTCCTAGCGGGAGGATCGCTCGAGCAGTACTTC | CASSVLAGGSLEQYF
- | TRBJ2-7 | TRBV7-2 | TRBD2 | TGTGCCAGCAGCAGGACTAGCTACTACGAGCAGTACTTC | CASSRTSYYEQYF
- | TRBJ2-7 | TRBV11-2 | - | TGTGCCAGCAGCTTAGGGTCTAGCTTTGCCTACGAGCAGTACTTC | CASSLGSSFAYEQYF
- | TRBJ2-7 | TRBV2 | TRBD2 | TGTGCCAGCAAGCCCCGGACGGGGGGACCCGAGCAGTACTTC | CASKPRTGGPEQYF
- | TRBJ1-4 | TRBV6-1 | TRBD1 | TGTGCCAGCAGTGGCTTACAGGGGACGGGCGAAAAACTGTTTTTT | CASSGLQGTGEKLFF
- | TRBJ2-3 | TRBV10-3 | - | TGTGCCATCAGTGAGTCTCAGGGGCTGGGGACAGATACGCAGTATTTT | CAISESQGLGTDTQYF
- | TRBJ2-1 | TRBV9 | - | TGTGCCAGCAGCGTATATAGCGGCTCCTACAATGAGCAGTTCTTC | CASSVYSGSYNEQFF
- | TRBJ1-2 | TRBV5-1 | TRBD1 | TGCGCCAGCAGCTCACTACGGGACAGGCAAACAGAGAACTATGGCTACACCTTC | CASSSLRDRQTENYGYTF
- | TRBJ2-7 | TRBV20-1 | - | TGCAGTGCTAGAGTCCCCCCGTTACAGTACTTC | CSARVPPLQYF
- | TRBJ2-2 | TRBV27 | - | TGTGCCAGCAGTTGGGACTGGAACACCGGGGAGCTGTTTTTT | CASSWDWNTGELFF